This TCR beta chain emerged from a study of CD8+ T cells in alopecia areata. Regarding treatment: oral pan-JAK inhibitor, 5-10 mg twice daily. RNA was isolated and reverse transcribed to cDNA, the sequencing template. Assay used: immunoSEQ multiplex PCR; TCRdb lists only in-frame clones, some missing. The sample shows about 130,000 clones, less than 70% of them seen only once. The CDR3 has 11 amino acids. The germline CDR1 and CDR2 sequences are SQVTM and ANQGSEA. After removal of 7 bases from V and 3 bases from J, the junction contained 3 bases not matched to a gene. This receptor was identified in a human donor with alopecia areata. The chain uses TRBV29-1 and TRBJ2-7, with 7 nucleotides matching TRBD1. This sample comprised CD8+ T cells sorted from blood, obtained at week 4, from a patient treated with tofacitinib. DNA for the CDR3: TGCAGCGCGGGGACAGTCTACGAGCAGTACTTC. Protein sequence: CSAGTVYEQYF.